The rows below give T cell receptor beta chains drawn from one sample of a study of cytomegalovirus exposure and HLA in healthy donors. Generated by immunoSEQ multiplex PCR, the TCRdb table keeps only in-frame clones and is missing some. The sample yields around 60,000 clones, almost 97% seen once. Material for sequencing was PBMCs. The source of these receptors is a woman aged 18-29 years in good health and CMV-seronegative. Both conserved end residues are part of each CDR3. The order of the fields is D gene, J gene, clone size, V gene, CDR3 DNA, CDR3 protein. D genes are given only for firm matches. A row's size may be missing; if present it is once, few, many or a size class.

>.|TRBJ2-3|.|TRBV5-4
TGTGCCAGCAGCTTGGCACAGACCAGAAGCACAGATACGCAGTATTTT
CASSLAQTRSTDTQYF
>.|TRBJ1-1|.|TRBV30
TGTGCCTGGAGTGTAGGGGCAGGGATGGGGACTGAAGCTTTCTTT
CAWSVGAGMGTEAFF
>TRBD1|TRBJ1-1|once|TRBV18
TGTGCCAGCTCACGGCGGGGACAGGCCCTCGGGGCTTTCTTT
CASSRRGQALGAFF
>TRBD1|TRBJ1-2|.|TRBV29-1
TGCAGCGTTCCCGGGACAGGGGGCGGCTACACCTTC
CSVPGTGGGYTF
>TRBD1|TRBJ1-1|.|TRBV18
TGTGCCAGCTCACCGCATCAGGGGGCAATGATGAACACTGAAGCTTTCTTT
CASSPHQGAMMNTEAFF
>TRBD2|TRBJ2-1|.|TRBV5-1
TGCGCCAGCAAGGCTAGCGGGGCGTACAATGAGCAGTTCTTC
CASKASGAYNEQFF
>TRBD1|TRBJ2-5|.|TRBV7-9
TGTGCCAGCAACAACAGGGGGCAAGAGACCCAGTACTTC
CASNNRGQETQYF
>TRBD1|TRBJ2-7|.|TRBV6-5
TGTGCCAGCAGTACCCGGACAGGGATCCACGAGCAGTACTTC
CASSTRTGIHEQYF
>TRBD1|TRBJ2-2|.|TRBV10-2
TGCGCCAGCAGTGGGCCGGGACAGGGGACAAACACCGGGGAGCTGTTTTTT
CASSGPGQGTNTGELFF
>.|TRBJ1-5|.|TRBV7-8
TGTGCCAGCAGCACCCGGCTCGGGGGGGATCAGCCCCAGCATTTT
CASSTRLGGDQPQHF